What follows are 21 T cell receptor beta chains derived from one specimen sequenced in a study of CD8+CD57+ T cells in acquired aplastic anemia. Genomic DNA, the template, was used for profiling of the TCR beta VDJ and CDR3. One entry per CDR3 protein, called by TCRdb with MiXCR from the reads. The sample includes roughly 500,000 distinct CDR3 sequences, more than 25% of them seen just once. The patients chosen for sequencing had shown expansion of CD8+CD57+ cells (detected by flow cytometry). Sequencing input: sorted CD4+, CD8+, or CD8+CD57+ T cells (not recorded which) from PBMCs. The receptors were sampled from a human donor with aplastic anemia.

The chain carries TRBV11-2 and TRBJ2-3; D may correspond to TRBD1 or TRBD2 (6 bases each). CDR1 is SGHAT and CDR2 is FQNNGV in the germline V gene. This CDR3 has 15 residues. The germline V and J ends were trimmed by 4 bases and 0 bases, with 11 bases remaining between them. CDR3 sequence reads: CASSSGGGSTDTQYF. The CDR3 DNA follows: TGTGCCAGCAGCTCCGGGGGCGGAAGCACAGATACGCAGTATTTT.

This clonotype has more than one count but fewer than ten. This CDR3 reads CASSLGAPEQYF. The CDR3 nucleotides read TGTGCCAGCAGCTTAGGCGCCCCGGAGCAGTACTTC. The V call is TRBV7-2, the J call TRBJ2-7; D remains ambiguous. CDR1 and CDR2 from the germline V gene are SGHTA and FQGNSA. V was pared by 1 base and J by 7 bases, with 8 bases between. This CDR3 has 12 residues.

This clonotype was found many times. This chain connects TRBV7-2 to TRBJ2-7; D unresolved. Germline V gene lookup returns CDR1 SGHTA and CDR2 FQGNSA. The CDR3 is 11 residues long. Trimming took off 6 bases at V and 3 bases at J, with 6 bases between the two ends. CDR3 sequence (DNA): TGTGCCAGCAGTAGCTTCTACGAGCAGTACTTC. The encoded protein is CASSSFYEQYF.

This clonotype was recorded many times. J is TRBJ1-1 and V is TRBV10-3; D call uncertain. V lost 3 bases, J lost 3 bases, and 11 bases lay in between. This CDR3 has 14 amino acids. In germline, CDR1 is ENHRY, CDR2 SYGVKD. CDR3 nucleotide sequence: TGTGCCATCAGTGAAGGGCAGGCTTACACTGAAGCTTTCTTT. It codes for CAISEGQAYTEAFF.

This clonotype was detected many times. The chain carries TRBV15 and TRBJ1-5; D not resolved. CDR1 is LNHNV, CDR2 YYDKDF, per germline (reference sequence). V shed 0 bases and J shed 3 bases, with 9 bases lying between them. The CDR3 consists of 15 residues. CDR3 in amino acids: CATSREGSTNQPQHF. The DNA of the CDR3 is TGTGCCACCAGCAGAGAGGGATCCACCAATCAGCCCCAGCATTTT.

As to this clonotype: Likely a read error: the CDR3 ends without its conserved phenylalanine or tryptophan. No DNA is shown, since the ends of the CDR3 on it are uncertain; the CDR3 is the one TCRdb lists. The chain recombines TRBV15 with TRBJ2-7; TRBD2 is the table's D call, not checked against the DNA. The CDR3 is 8 amino acids in total, end residues counted. CDR1 LNHNV and CDR2 YYDKDF come from the germline V gene (reference sequence). The CDR3 is CATSRGSG.

This clonotype was detected only a few times. The chain joins TRBV5-1 to TRBJ2-1; TRBD2 aligns across 14 bases. V was pared by 4 bases and J by 6 bases, with 3 bases of the junction left unmatched. Germline CDR1 SGHRS, CDR2 YFSETQ. CDR3 size: 15 residues. CDR3 sequence: CASSPGLAGGNEQFF. DNA of the CDR3: TGCGCCAGCAGCCCCGGACTAGCGGGAGGCAATGAGCAGTTCTTC.

V is TRBV20-1 and J is TRBJ2-1, with D possibly matching TRBD1 (5 bases). CDR1 is DFQATT and CDR2 is SNEGSKA in the germline V gene (reference sequence). Trimming removed 8 bases from V and 4 bases from J, with 15 bases in between. The CDR3 has 13 amino acids. The CDR3 loop reads CSPQGSHYNEQFF. The CDR3, as DNA: TGCAGTCCTCAGGGCAGCCATTACAATGAGCAGTTCTTC.

The J gene is TRBJ1-6, the V gene TRBV2; no clear D gene. This CDR3 comprises 15 residues. Germline lookup yields CDR1 SNHLY and CDR2 FYNNEI. Trimming pared 5 bases from V and 3 bases from J, leaving 11 bases between. CDR3: CASSLLAVYNSPLHF. The CDR3 coding sequence is TGTGCCAGCAGTTTATTAGCCGTCTATAATTCACCCCTCCACTTT.

As concerns this clonotype: This may come from a read error, since a much larger clone is one base off. The genes are TRBV2 and TRBJ2-1, with a weak D call TRBD2 (5 bases). CDR1 and CDR2 from the germline V gene are SNHLY and FYNNEI. CDR3 length: 15 amino acids. Trimming pared 7 bases from V and 6 bases from J, leaving 19 bases between. For the CDR3, the DNA is TGTGCCAGCACACCAGGAGTAGCGCAGTGCAATGAGCAGTTCTTC. This sequence encodes CASTPGVAQCNEQFF.

This clonotype came up many times. This chain connects TRBV7-6 to TRBJ1-1; TRBD1 matches at 9 bases. Germline V gene lookup returns CDR1 SGHVS and CDR2 FNYEAQ. J gave up 5 bases and V 5 bases, and 9 bases lay outside the gene matches. The CDR3 contains 15 residues. DNA for the CDR3: TGTGCCAGCAGCACGTCCACAGGGGGCTGGACTGAAGCTTTCTTT. This codes for CASSTSTGGWTEAFF.

This chain connects TRBV18 to TRBJ2-2, with D unclear. Trimming pared 3 bases from V and 1 base from J, leaving 12 bases between. The CDR3 sequence is 16 residues long. Germline-derived CDR1 and CDR2 are KGHSH and LQKENI. CDR3 DNA: TGTGCCAGCTCACCTCTTGCGGTAGAGAACACCGGGGAGCTGTTTTTT. Residues: CASSPLAVENTGELFF.

This clonotype was seen repeatedly, ten times or more. The chain has TRBV29-1 and TRBJ1-4; 10 nucleotides agree with TRBD1. V lost 7 bases and J lost 7; bases outside the gene matches: 6. The CDR3 covers 13 residues. CDR1 is SQVTM and CDR2 is ANQGSEA in the germline V gene. Written as DNA, the CDR3 is TGCAGCGCACGGACAGGGGGTGGTGAAAAACTGTTTTTT. Translated: CSARTGGGEKLFF.

The chain couples TRBV24-1 to TRBJ1-2; D is uncertain. The CDR3 is 12 residues long. V was clipped by 2 bases and J by 8 bases, with 8 bases between them. From germline, CDR1 is KGHDR and CDR2 SFDVKD. Here the CDR3 reads CATSDWTSGYTF. Written as DNA, the CDR3 is TGTGCCACCAGTGATTGGACTAGCGGCTACACCTTC.

This clonotype was counted many times. The chain combines TRBV4-3 with TRBJ2-7; TRBD2 agrees at 9 bases. The CDR3 loop spans 15 amino acids. In germline, CDR1 is LGHNA, CDR2 YSLEER. The J segment lost 4 bases and the V segment lost 3 bases, leaving 7 bases of the junction unmatched. DNA of the CDR3: TGCGCCAGCAGCCACCCGCCGGGACTAGCTTACGAGCAGTACTTC. Translation: CASSHPPGLAYEQYF.

The chain employs TRBV25-1 and TRBJ2-7; D uncertain. V dropped 1 base and J dropped 5 bases, with 9 bases sitting between them. Germline CDR1 and CDR2: MGHDK and SYGVNS. CDR3 length: 13 residues. The CDR3 protein is CASSESESNEQYF. CDR3 in DNA: TGTGCCAGCAGTGAATCAGAGAGCAACGAGCAGTACTTC.

This chain uses TRBV15 with TRBJ2-2; TRBD1 might be the D (5 bases). V was trimmed by 5 bases and J by 6 bases, leaving 10 bases between them. Germline V gives CDR1 LNHNV, CDR2 YYDKDF (reference sequence). The length of the CDR3 is 13 residues. CDR3 DNA sequence: TGTGCCACCAGCGAAACACAGGCCGGGGAGCTGTTTTTT. Translated, it gives CATSETQAGELFF.

This clonotype was seen only once. V and J are TRBV6-1 and TRBJ2-5; the D gene could be TRBD1 or TRBD2 (5 bases each). The CDR3 extends over 14 amino acids. V gave up 6 bases and J gave up 5 bases, with 16 bases separating them. The germline gives CDR1 MNHNS, CDR2 SASEGT. CDR3 amino acids: CASRRDGVDETQYF. The CDR3 nucleotides read TGTGCCAGCAGGAGGGACGGAGTAGATGAGACCCAGTACTTC.

V gene TRBV11-1 combines with J gene TRBJ2-1; D is perhaps TRBD2 (7 bases). V was trimmed by 1 base and J by 6 bases, leaving 19 bases between them. The CDR3 extends over 17 amino acids. CDR1 and CDR2 from the germline V gene are SGHAT and FQDESV (reference sequence). CDR3 nucleotides: TGTGCCAGCAGCTTAGGTTCCGCGGGGGCAGGGTTCAATGAGCAGTTCTTC. Amino acids: CASSLGSAGAGFNEQFF.

The V gene is TRBV10-3, the J gene TRBJ1-1; 9 bases are shared with TRBD1. Germline V gene sequence: CDR1 ENHRY, CDR2 SYGVKD. V lost 0 bases, J lost 5 bases, and 4 bases stayed unmatched. CDR3 length: 15 residues. The CDR3 loop reads CAISESPDRGTEAFF. CDR3 DNA sequence: TGTGCCATCAGTGAGTCCCCTGACAGGGGGACTGAAGCTTTCTTT.

For this clonotype: Being one base from a much bigger clone, this may be a read error. The chain couples TRBV5-1 to TRBJ2-7; D ambiguous. The germline V gene has CDR1 SGHRS and CDR2 YFSETQ. This CDR3 contains 14 residues. V lost 1 base and J lost 3, with 11 bases in between. This CDR3 reads CASSLLRTNYEQYF. CDR3 nucleotide sequence: TGCGCCAGCAGCTTGCTTAGGACCAACTACGAGCAGTACTTC.